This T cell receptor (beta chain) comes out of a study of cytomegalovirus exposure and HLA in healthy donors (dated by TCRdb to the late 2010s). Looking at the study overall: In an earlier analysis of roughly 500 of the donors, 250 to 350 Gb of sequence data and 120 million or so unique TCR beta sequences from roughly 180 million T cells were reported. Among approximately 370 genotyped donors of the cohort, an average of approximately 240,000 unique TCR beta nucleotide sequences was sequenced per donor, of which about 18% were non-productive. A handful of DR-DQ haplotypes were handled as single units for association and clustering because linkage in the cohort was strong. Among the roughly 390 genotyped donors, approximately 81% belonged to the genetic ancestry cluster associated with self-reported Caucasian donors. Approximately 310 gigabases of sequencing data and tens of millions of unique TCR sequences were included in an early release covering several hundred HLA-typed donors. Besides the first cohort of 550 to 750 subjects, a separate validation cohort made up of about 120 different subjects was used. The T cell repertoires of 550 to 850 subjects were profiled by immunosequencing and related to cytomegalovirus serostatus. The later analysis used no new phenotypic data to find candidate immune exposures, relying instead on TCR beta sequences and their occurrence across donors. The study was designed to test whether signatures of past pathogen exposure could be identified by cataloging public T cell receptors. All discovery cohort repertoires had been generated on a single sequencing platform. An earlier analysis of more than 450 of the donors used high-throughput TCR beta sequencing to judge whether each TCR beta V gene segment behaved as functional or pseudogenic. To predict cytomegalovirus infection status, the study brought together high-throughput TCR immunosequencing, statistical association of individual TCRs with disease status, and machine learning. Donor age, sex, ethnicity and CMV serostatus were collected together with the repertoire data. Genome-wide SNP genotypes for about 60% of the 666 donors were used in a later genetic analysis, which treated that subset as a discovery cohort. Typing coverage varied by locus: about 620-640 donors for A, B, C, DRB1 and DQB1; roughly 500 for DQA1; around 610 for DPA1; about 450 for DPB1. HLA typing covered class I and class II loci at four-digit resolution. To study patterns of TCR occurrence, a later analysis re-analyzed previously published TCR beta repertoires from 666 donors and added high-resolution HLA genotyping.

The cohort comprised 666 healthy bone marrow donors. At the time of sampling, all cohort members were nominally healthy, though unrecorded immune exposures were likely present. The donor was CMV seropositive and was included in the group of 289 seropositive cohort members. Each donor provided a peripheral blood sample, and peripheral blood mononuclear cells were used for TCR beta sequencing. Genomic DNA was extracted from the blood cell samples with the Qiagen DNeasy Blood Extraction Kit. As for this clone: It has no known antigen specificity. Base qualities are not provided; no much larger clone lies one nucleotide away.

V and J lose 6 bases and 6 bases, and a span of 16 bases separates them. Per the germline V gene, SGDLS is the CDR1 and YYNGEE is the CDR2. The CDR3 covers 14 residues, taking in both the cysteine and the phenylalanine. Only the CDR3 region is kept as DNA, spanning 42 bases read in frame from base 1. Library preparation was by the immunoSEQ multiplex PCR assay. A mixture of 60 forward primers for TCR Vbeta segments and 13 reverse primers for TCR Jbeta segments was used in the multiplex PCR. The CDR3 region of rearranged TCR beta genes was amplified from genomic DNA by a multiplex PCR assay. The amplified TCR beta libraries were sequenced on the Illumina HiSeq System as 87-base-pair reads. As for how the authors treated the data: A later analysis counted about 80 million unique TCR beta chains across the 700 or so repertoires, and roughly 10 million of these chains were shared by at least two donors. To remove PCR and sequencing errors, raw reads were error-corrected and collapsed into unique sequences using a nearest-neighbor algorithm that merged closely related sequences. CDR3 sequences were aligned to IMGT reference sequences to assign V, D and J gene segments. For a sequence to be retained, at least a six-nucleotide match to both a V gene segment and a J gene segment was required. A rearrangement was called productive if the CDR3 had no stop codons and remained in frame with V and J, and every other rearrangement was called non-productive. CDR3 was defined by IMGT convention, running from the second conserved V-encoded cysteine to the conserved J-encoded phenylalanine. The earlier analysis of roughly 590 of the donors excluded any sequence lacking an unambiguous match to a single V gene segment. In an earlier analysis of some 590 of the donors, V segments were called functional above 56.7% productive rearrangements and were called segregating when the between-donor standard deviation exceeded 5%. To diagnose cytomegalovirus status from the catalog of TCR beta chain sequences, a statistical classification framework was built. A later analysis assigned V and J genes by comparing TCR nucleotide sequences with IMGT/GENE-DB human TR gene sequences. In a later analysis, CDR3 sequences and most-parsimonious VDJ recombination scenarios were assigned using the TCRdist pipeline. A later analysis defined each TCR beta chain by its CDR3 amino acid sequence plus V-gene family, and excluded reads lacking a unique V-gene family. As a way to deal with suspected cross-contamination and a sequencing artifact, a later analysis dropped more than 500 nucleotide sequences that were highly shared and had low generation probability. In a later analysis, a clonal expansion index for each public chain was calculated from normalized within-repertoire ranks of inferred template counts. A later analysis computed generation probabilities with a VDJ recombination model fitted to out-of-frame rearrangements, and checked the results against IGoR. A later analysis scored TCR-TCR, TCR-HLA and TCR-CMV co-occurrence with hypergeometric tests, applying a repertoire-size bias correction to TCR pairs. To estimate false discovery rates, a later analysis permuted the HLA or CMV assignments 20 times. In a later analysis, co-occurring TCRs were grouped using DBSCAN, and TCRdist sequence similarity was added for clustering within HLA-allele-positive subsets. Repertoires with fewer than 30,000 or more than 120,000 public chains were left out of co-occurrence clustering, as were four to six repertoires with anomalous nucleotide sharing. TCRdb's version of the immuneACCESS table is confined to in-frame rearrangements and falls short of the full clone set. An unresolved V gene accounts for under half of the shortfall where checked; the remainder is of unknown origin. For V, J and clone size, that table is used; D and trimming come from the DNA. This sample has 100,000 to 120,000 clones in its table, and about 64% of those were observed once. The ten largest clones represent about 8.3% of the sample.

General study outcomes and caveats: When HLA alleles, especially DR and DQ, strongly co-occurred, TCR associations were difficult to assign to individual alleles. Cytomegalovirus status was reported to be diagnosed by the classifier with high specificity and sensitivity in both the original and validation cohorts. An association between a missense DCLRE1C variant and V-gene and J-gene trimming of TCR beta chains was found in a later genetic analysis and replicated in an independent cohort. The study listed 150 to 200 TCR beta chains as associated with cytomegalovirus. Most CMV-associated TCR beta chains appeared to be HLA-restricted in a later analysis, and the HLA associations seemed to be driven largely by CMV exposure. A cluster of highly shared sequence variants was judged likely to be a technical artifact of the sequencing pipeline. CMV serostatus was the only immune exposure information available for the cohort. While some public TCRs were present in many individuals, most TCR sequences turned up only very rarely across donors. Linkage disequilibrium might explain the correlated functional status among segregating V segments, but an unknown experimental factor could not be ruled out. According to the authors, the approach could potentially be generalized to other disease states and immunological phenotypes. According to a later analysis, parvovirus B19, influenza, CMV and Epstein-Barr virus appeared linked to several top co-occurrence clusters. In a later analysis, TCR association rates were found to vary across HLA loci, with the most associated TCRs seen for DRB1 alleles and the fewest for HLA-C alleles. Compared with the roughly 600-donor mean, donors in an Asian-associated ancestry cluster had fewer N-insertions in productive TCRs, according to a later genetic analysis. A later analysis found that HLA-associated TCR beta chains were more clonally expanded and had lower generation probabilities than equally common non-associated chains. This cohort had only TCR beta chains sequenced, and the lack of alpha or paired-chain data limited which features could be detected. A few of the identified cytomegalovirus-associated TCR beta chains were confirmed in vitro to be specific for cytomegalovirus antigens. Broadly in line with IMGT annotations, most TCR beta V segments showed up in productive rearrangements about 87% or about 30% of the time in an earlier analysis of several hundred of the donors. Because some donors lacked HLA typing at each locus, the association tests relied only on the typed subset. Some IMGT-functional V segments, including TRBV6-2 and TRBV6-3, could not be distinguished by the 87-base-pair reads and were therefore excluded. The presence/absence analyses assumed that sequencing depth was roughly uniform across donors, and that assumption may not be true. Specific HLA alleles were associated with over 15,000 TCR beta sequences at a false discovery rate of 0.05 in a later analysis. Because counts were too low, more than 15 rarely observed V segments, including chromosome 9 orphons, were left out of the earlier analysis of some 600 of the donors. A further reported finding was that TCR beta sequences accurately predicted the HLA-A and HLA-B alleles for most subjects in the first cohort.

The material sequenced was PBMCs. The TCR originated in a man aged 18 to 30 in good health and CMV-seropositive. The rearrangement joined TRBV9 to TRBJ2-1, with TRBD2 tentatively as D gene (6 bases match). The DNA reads TGTGCCAGCAAGGAATTCGGAGGGGTCAATGAGCAGTTCTTC. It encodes CASKEFGGVNEQFF.